Listed below are T cell receptor beta chains from one sample, sequenced in a study of radiotherapy plus CTLA-4 blockade in lung cancer. Assay: immunoSEQ multiplex PCR; the TCRdb copy retains only in-frame clones and omits some. The table has around 120,000 clones, nearly 80% seen once; the top ten hold about 5.2%. Sequenced material: peripheral blood, taken from a patient treated with radiotherapy plus ipilimumab. These receptors were obtained from a human donor with non-small cell lung cancer who had a partial response to radiotherapy plus ipilimumab. CDR3s include the opening cysteine and the closing phenylalanine or tryptophan. Each record gives: clone size, V gene, D gene, J gene, CDR3 DNA, CDR3 protein. D genes are given only for firm matches. Clone size is given for some rows only: seen once, a few or many times, or a class if the clone is expanded.

clone size: .; V gene: TRBV19; D gene: .; J gene: TRBJ1-2; CDR3 DNA: TGTGCCAGTATGCCCGGGGGAGAGTATGGCTACACCTTC; CDR3 protein: CASMPGGEYGYTF
clone size: .; V gene: TRBV15; D gene: .; J gene: TRBJ1-2; CDR3 DNA: TGTGCCACCAGAAACCCAGGCGACAACTATGGCTACACCTTC; CDR3 protein: CATRNPGDNYGYTF
clone size: .; V gene: TRBV6-6; D gene: .; J gene: TRBJ1-5; CDR3 DNA: TGTGCCAGCAGTTACTCGTCGGGAGGGAATCAGCCCCAGCATTTT; CDR3 protein: CASSYSSGGNQPQHF
clone size: .; V gene: TRBV6-5; D gene: .; J gene: TRBJ1-5; CDR3 DNA: TGTGCCAGCAGTTACTCCCAGGGTATTCAGCCCCAGCATTTT; CDR3 protein: CASSYSQGIQPQHF
clone size: .; V gene: TRBV9; D gene: TRBD1; J gene: TRBJ2-7; CDR3 DNA: TGTGCCAGCAGCGTATTTTTAGGGGGCGCGGACGAGCAGTACTTC; CDR3 protein: CASSVFLGGADEQYF
clone size: .; V gene: TRBV14; D gene: TRBD1; J gene: TRBJ2-2; CDR3 DNA: TGTGCCAGCAGCCAATTACAGGGGGTCTTCACCGGGGAGCTGTTTTTT; CDR3 protein: CASSQLQGVFTGELFF
clone size: .; V gene: TRBV7-2; D gene: .; J gene: TRBJ2-3; CDR3 DNA: TGTGCCAGCAGCCGGAGCGGCACAGATACGCAGTATTTT; CDR3 protein: CASSRSGTDTQYF
clone size: .; V gene: TRBV19; D gene: TRBD1; J gene: TRBJ1-5; CDR3 DNA: TGTGCCAGTAGTATAGGGACAGGGATATTTCAGCCCCAGCATTTT; CDR3 protein: CASSIGTGIFQPQHF
clone size: many; V gene: TRBV7-2; D gene: .; J gene: TRBJ1-3; CDR3 DNA: TGTGCCAGCAGCTTCTCTGCGGCTGGAAACACCATATATTTT; CDR3 protein: CASSFSAAGNTIYF
clone size: .; V gene: TRBV7-2; D gene: TRBD2; J gene: TRBJ2-3; CDR3 DNA: TGTGCCAGCAGCTTAAGCGGGACTATAGATACGCAGTATTTT; CDR3 protein: CASSLSGTIDTQYF
clone size: .; V gene: TRBV6-5; D gene: .; J gene: TRBJ1-1; CDR3 DNA: TGTGCCAGCACCCACAGGGCGCGTTTGAATGAAGCTTTCTTT; CDR3 protein: CASTHRARLNEAFF
clone size: .; V gene: TRBV27; D gene: .; J gene: TRBJ1-4; CDR3 DNA: TGTGCCAGCAGTTCTTATCGGGGGGGACGGGAAAAACTGTTTTTT; CDR3 protein: CASSSYRGGREKLFF
clone size: .; V gene: TRBV4-1; D gene: .; J gene: TRBJ2-7; CDR3 DNA: TGCGCCAGCAGCCAAGATGGGTTGGGGAGGACCTCTGGTGAGCAGTACTTC; CDR3 protein: CASSQDGLGRTSGEQYF
clone size: .; V gene: TRBV18; D gene: TRBD2; J gene: TRBJ2-1; CDR3 DNA: TGTGCCAGCTCACCACCTACGACTAGCGGGATGAATGAGCAGTTCTTC; CDR3 protein: CASSPPTTSGMNEQFF
clone size: .; V gene: TRBV5-5; D gene: .; J gene: TRBJ2-5; CDR3 DNA: TGTGCCAGCAGCTTGGCCGGCAGGCTGGGAGAGACCCAGTACTTC; CDR3 protein: CASSLAGRLGETQYF
clone size: .; V gene: TRBV29-1; D gene: TRBD1; J gene: TRBJ1-2; CDR3 DNA: TGCAGCGCTATGGACAGGGTGGATGGCTACACCTTC; CDR3 protein: CSAMDRVDGYTF
clone size: .; V gene: TRBV7-9; D gene: .; J gene: TRBJ1-2; CDR3 DNA: TGTGCCAGCAGCTTAGCAAGCCTCTATGGCTACACCTTC; CDR3 protein: CASSLASLYGYTF
clone size: .; V gene: TRBV18; D gene: TRBD1; J gene: TRBJ2-1; CDR3 DNA: TGTGCCAGCTCACCCCGGACAGGGAGAGGCTACAATGAGCAGTTCTTC; CDR3 protein: CASSPRTGRGYNEQFF
clone size: .; V gene: TRBV4-3; D gene: TRBD2; J gene: TRBJ2-1; CDR3 DNA: TGCGCCAGCAGCCAAGGACTAGCGTCCTACAATGAGCAGTTCTTC; CDR3 protein: CASSQGLASYNEQFF
clone size: .; V gene: TRBV6-5; D gene: TRBD1; J gene: TRBJ2-5; CDR3 DNA: TGTGCCAGCAGTTACTCGGGACAGGGGGATTGGGAGACCCAGTACTTC; CDR3 protein: CASSYSGQGDWETQYF
clone size: .; V gene: TRBV16; D gene: TRBD1; J gene: TRBJ1-1; CDR3 DNA: TGTGCCAGCAGCCCCGACAGGGTTGGGAACACTGAAGCTTTCTTT; CDR3 protein: CASSPDRVGNTEAFF
clone size: .; V gene: TRBV28; D gene: .; J gene: TRBJ2-2; CDR3 DNA: TGTGCCAGCAGCCGGACAGCACTTATGAACACCGGGGAGCTGTTTTTT; CDR3 protein: CASSRTALMNTGELFF
clone size: many; V gene: TRBV5-8; D gene: TRBD2; J gene: TRBJ2-1; CDR3 DNA: TGTGCCAGCAGCTTGGAGACTAGCGGGAGGTTAGAGCAGTTCTTC; CDR3 protein: CASSLETSGRLEQFF
clone size: .; V gene: TRBV28; D gene: TRBD2; J gene: TRBJ2-1; CDR3 DNA: TGTGCCAGCAGCCCATTGGCGGGAGGGGATAATGAGCAGTTCTTC; CDR3 protein: CASSPLAGGDNEQFF
clone size: .; V gene: TRBV2; D gene: .; J gene: TRBJ2-2; CDR3 DNA: TGTGCCAGCAGCTACAGCGAGCGGACCGGGGAGCTGTTTTTT; CDR3 protein: CASSYSERTGELFF
clone size: few; V gene: TRBV30; D gene: TRBD2; J gene: TRBJ2-5; CDR3 DNA: TGTGCCTGGAACCTCCGAGGCGGGAGTGGGACCCAGTACTTC; CDR3 protein: CAWNLRGGSGTQYF
clone size: once; V gene: TRBV28; D gene: .; J gene: TRBJ1-1; CDR3 DNA: TGTGCCAGCAGTGGGGGAGGAACCTCCATTGGGACTGAAGCTTTCTTT; CDR3 protein: CASSGGGTSIGTEAFF